This T cell receptor (beta chain) was retrieved from a study of blood T cell repertoires in COVID-19. The junction had 4 bases not matched to a gene; V was cut back by 5 bases and J by 0 bases. In germline, CDR1 is SNHLY, CDR2 FYNNEI. The CDR3 is 16 residues long. Source study methods: Amplification of reference gene primers was used by the study to estimate nucleated cell counts. Repertoires were generated with immunoSEQ multiplex PCR, while TCRdb's copy carries only in-frame clones and drops some. V and J calls and clone size are as listed in that table; D and trimming were resolved from the DNA. The table includes around 240,000 clones, 70% to 85% detected once.

J is TRBJ1-6 and V is TRBV2, with 7 bases fitting TRBD1. The sequenced sample consisted of peripheral blood. The sequence came from a woman of 80 years or more with acute or convalescent COVID-19. For the CDR3, the DNA is TGTGCCAGCAGTCCAGGGGGGAGCTCCTATAATTCACCCCTCCACTTT. This codes for CASSPGGSSYNSPLHF.